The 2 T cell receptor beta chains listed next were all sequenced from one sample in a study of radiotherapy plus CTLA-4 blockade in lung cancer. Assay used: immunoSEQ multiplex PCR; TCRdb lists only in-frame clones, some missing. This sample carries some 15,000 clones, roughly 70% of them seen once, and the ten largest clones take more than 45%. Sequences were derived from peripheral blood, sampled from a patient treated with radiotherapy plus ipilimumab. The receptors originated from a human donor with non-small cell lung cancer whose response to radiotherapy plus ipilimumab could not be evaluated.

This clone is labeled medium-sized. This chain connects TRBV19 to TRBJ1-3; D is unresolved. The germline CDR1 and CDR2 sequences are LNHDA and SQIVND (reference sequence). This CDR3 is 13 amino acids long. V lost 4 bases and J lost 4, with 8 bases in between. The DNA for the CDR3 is TGTGCCAGTAGTACATCGGGGGGAAACACCATATATTTT. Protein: CASSTSGGNTIYF.

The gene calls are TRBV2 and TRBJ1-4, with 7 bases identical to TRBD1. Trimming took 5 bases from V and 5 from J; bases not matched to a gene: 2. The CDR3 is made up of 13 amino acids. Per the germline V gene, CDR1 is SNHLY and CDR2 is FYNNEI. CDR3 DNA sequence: TGTGCCAGCAGTCCCAGGGGGAATGAAAAACTGTTTTTT. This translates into CASSPRGNEKLFF.